This T cell receptor (beta chain) emerged from a study of T cells in Graves' hyperthyroidism and ophthalmopathy. V lost 4 bases and J lost 4, with 14 bases in between. The CDR3 contains 15 residues. Germline V gene sequence: CDR1 SGHRS, CDR2 YFSETQ. Amplified regions were TCR beta CDR3 sequences from RNA transcripts. The TCR CDR3 first-round RT-PCR relied on the HTBI primer set. TCRdb reprocessed the multiplex PCR reads with MiXCR, giving one entry per CDR3 protein. The sample has about 600,000 distinct CDR3 sequences; approximately 15% are singletons. This clonotype was counted a few times. This clonotype originated in a woman aged 40-49 years with Graves' ophthalmopathy. Sequencing was carried out using blood. The V gene is TRBV5-1, the J gene TRBJ2-2; D is tentatively TRBD1 or TRBD2 (6 bases each). The DNA for the CDR3 is TGCGCCAGCAGCCGGCACAGGGAGGTCACCGGGGAGCTGTTTTTT. As protein: CASSRHREVTGELFF.